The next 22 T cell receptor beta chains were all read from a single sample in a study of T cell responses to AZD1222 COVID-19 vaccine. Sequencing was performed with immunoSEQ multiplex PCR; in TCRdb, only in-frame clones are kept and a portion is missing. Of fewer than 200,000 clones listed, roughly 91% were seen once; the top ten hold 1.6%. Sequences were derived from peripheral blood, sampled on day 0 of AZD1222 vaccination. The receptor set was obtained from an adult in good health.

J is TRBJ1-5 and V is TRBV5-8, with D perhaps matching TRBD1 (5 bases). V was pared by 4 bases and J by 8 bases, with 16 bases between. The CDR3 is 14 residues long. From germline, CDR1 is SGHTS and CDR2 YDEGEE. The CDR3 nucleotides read TGTGCCAGCAGCCTGGTCGCGGGGGAGGAGCCCCAGCATTTT. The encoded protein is CASSLVAGEEPQHF.

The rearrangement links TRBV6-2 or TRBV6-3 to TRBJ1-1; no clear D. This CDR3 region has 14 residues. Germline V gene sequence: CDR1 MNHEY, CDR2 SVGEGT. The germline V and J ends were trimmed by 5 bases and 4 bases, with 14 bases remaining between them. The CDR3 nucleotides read TGTGCCAGCAGTGTTATCAGGAGTCTCACTGAAGCTTTCTTT. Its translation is CASSVIRSLTEAFF.

The CDR3 reads CASSQGDRGRRGEAFF. In nucleotides, the CDR3 is TGTGCCAGCTCGCAGGGGGACAGGGGGCGCCGTGGTGAAGCTTTCTTT. The chain combines TRBV18 with TRBJ1-1; TRBD1 agrees at 12 bases. CDR1 and CDR2 from the germline V gene are KGHSH and LQKENI. Losses at the gene ends were 6 bases for V and 7 bases for J; bases not matched to a gene: 12. The CDR3 length is 16 residues.

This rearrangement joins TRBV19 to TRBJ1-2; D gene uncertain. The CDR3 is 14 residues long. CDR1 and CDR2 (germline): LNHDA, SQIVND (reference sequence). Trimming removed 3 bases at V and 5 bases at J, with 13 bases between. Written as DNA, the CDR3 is TGTGCCAGTAGTATGAATGGGGTGGTTTATGGCTACACCTTC. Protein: CASSMNGVVYGYTF.

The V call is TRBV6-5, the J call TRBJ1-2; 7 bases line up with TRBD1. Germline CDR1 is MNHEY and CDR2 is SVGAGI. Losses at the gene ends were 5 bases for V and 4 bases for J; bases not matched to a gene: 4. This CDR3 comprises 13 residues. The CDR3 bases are TGTGCCAGCAGTACCGGGACAGTCTATGGCTACACCTTC. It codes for CASSTGTVYGYTF.

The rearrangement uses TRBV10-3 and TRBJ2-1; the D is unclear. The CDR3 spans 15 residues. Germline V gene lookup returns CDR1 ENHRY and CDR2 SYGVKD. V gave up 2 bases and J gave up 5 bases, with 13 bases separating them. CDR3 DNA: TGTGCCATCAGTGAGAGTCTCCTAAGTAACAATGAGCAGTTCTTC. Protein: CAISESLLSNNEQFF.

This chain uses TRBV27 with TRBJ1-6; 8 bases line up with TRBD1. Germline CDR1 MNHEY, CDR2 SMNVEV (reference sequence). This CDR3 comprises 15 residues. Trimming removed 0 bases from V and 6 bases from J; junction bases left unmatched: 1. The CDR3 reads CASSLSGQVNSPLHF. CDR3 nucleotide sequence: TGTGCCAGCAGTTTATCGGGACAGGTTAATTCACCCCTCCACTTT.

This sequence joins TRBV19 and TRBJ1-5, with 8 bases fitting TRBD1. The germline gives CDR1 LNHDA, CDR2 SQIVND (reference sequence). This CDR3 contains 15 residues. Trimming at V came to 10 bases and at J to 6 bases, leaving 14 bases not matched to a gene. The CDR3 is CATTLRAGGGQPQHF. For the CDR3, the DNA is TGTGCCACCACCCTAAGGGCAGGGGGCGGTCAGCCCCAGCATTTT.

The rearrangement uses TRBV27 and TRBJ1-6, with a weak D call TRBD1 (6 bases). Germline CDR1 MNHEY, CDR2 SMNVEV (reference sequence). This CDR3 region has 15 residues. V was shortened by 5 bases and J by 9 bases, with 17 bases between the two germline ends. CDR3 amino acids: CASSPRGTSGSPLHF. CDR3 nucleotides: TGTGCCAGCAGTCCTAGGGGGACATCGGGTTCACCCCTCCACTTT.

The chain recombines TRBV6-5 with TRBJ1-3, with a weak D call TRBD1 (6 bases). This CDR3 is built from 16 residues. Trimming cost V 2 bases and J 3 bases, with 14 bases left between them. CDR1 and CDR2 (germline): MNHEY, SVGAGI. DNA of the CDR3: TGTGCCAGCAGTTACGGGGGGCCTTCGAGTGGAAACACCATATATTTT. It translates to CASSYGGPSSGNTIYF.

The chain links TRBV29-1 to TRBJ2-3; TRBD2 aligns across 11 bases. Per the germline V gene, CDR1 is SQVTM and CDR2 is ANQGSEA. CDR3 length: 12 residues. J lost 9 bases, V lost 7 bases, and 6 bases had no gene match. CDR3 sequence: CSARSGGATQYF. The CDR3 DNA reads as TGCAGCGCCCGTAGCGGGGGGGCAACGCAGTATTTT.

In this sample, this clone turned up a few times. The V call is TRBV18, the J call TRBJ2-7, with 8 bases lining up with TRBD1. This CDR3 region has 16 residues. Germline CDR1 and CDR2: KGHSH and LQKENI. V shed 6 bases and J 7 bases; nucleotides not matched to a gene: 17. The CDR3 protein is CASSPSGTGTLREQYF. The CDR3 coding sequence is TGTGCCAGCTCTCCCTCCGGGACAGGTACTTTACGTGAGCAGTACTTC.

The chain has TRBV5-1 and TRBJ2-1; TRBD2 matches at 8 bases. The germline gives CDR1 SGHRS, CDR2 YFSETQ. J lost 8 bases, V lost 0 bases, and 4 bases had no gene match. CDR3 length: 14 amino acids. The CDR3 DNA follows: TGCGCCAGCAGCTTGGAACTAGCGGTCCATGAGCAGTTCTTC. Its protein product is CASSLELAVHEQFF.

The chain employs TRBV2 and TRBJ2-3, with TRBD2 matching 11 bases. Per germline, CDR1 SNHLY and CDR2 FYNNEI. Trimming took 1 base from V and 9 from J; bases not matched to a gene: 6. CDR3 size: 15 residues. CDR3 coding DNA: TGTGCCAGCAGTGAAGTGGGGACTAGCGGAGACACGCAGTATTTT. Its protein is CASSEVGTSGDTQYF.

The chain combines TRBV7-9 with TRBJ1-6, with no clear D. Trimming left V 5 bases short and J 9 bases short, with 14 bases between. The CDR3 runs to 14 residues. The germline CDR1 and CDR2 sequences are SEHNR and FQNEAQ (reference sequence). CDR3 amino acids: CASSLPRAGSPLHF. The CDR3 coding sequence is TGTGCCAGCAGCCTCCCGAGGGCCGGTTCACCCCTCCACTTT.

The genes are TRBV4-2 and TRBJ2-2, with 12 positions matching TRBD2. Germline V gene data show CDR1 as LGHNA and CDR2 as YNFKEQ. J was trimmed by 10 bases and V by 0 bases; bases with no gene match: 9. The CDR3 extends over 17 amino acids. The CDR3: CASSQDRGTSGYPELFF. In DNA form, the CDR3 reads TGTGCCAGCAGCCAAGATCGGGGGACTAGCGGGTATCCGGAGCTGTTTTTT.

CDR3 sequence: CAGGKTYEQYF. DNA for the CDR3: TGTGCAGGGGGGAAGACCTACGAGCAGTACTTC. The chain joins TRBV28 to TRBJ2-7, with D perhaps matching TRBD1 or TRBD2 (6 bases each). The CDR3 totals 11 residues. CDR1 is MDHEN, CDR2 SYDVKM, per germline.

This CDR3 reads CASSSAPSNQPQHF. In DNA, the CDR3 is TGTGCCAGCAGCAGTGCCCCTAGCAATCAGCCCCAGCATTTT. V gene TRBV5-5 combines with J gene TRBJ1-5; D is undetermined. The CDR3 is 14 residues long. V lost 4 bases, J lost 0 bases, and 8 bases lay in between. CDR1 SGHKS and CDR2 YYEKEE come from the germline V gene (reference sequence).

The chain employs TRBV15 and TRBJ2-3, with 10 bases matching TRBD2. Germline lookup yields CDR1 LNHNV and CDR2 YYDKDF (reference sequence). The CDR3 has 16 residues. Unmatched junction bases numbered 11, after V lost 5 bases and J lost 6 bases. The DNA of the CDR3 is TGTGCCACCAGCCTCCGCACTAGCGGGGTGGAGGATACGCAGTATTTT. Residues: CATSLRTSGVEDTQYF.

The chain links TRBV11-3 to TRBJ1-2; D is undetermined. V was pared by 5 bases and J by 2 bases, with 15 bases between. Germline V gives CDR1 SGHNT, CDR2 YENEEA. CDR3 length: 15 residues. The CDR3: CASSVYREPNYGYTF. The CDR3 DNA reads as TGTGCCAGCAGCGTATACCGGGAACCAAACTATGGCTACACCTTC.

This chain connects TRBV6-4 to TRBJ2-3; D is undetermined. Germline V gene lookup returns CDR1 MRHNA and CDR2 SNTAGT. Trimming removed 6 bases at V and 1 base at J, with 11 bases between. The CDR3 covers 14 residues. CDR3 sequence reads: CASSLGRGTDTQYF. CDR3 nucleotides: TGTGCCAGCAGCCTCGGTCGGGGCACAGATACGCAGTATTTT.

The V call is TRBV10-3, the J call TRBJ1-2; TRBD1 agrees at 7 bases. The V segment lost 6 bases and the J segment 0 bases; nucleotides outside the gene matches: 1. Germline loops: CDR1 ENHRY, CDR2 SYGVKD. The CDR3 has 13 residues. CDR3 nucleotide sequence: TGTGCCATCAGCGGACAGGCTAACTATGGCTACACCTTC. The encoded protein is CAISGQANYGYTF.